This T cell receptor beta chain is drawn from a study of cytomegalovirus exposure and HLA in healthy donors. Study results and limitations: Most CMV-associated TCR beta chains were later found to appear HLA-restricted.

The study ran its PCR with 60 Vbeta and 13 Jbeta primers. Per the study methods: There were some 87 million unique TCR beta chains by a later count, and 10 million to 12 million of them were shared. Some clones are missing from TCRdb's copy, which holds only in-frame ones; the method was immunoSEQ multiplex PCR. Clone size and V and J calls were adopted from that table, with D and trimming inferred from the DNA. Of about 150,000 clones in the sample, roughly 80% were seen once. Turning to this clone: Its target is not known.

In germline, CDR1 is KGHSH, CDR2 LQKENI. The CDR3 has 14 amino acids. J gave up 14 bases and V 2 bases, and 9 bases lay outside the gene matches. This chain joins TRBV18 and TRBJ2-1; TRBD2 matches 10 bases. This sequence originates from a woman in her thirties or forties in good health and CMV-seropositive. The sequencing input was PBMCs. The CDR3 DNA follows: TGTGCCAGCTCACCAGGCCTAGCGGGAGAGGGGGAGTTCTTC. Its translation is CASSPGLAGEGEFF.